These T cell receptor beta chains were read from a single sample in a study of regulatory T cells in long-lasting Graves disease. In TCRdb, the multiplex PCR reads were re-called with MiXCR into one record per CDR3 protein. The repertoire includes under 700,000 distinct CDR3 sequences, roughly 16% of them detected once, and 20% to 25% sits in the top ten. The data also belong to a second study, concerning T cells in Graves' hyperthyroidism and ophthalmopathy.

The sample in question was peripheral blood mononuclear cells (PBMCs), obtained at new diagnosis, from a patient treated with antithyroid drugs. All receptors derive from a woman between 40 and 65 years old with Graves disease. Both conserved end residues are part of each CDR3. Fields, in order: V gene, clone size, J gene, D gene, CDR3 DNA, CDR3 protein. The D gene is left open where the match is weak. Not all rows give a size; the values are once, few, many and, for expanded clones, a class.

>TRBV10-2|few|TRBJ2-3|-
TGCGCCAGCAGTATCGCAGATACGCAGTATTTT
CASSIADTQYF
>TRBV3-1|many|TRBJ1-6|TRBD1
TGTGCCAGCAGCCATGGACAGGGGGCTAGGAATTCACCCCTCCACTTT
CASSHGQGARNSPLHF
>TRBV2|many|TRBJ2-5|-
TGTGCCAGCAGGGCATCTGGAGAGACCCAGTACTTC
CASRASGETQYF
>TRBV6-1|-|TRBJ2-1|TRBD2
TGTGCCAGCAGTGAAATTTATGGGGGGGGGGTAGAGCAGTTCTTC
CASSEIYGGGVEQFF
>TRBV2|many|TRBJ1-2|-
TGTGCCAGCAGTGGCCCCGGACAAGGAGATGGCTACACCTTC
CASSGPGQGDGYTF
>TRBV18|few|TRBJ1-1|-
TGTGCCAGCTCACACAGCCCCAACACTGAAGCTTTCTTT
CASSHSPNTEAFF
>TRBV3-1|many|TRBJ1-1|-
TGTGCCAGCAGCCCGGTGGGCGACACTGAAGCTTTCTTT
CASSPVGDTEAFF
>TRBV14|-|TRBJ1-6|TRBD1
TGTGCCACCCCGCCCGGGACAGAAGATTCACCCCTCCACTTT
CATPPGTEDSPLHF
>TRBV7-3|many|TRBJ1-6|-
TGTGCCAGCAGCGCGTATAATTCACCCCTCCACTTT
CASSAYNSPLHF
>TRBV6-1|many|TRBJ1-2|-
TGTGCCAGCTCCTATCTTCGGGGCCACTATGGCTACACCTTC
CASSYLRGHYGYTF
>TRBV12-3/TRBV12-4|many|TRBJ2-6|-
TGTGCCAGCAGTTCAGGGTCCAGGGTTTCTGGGGCCAACGTCCTGACTTTC
CASSSGSRVSGANVLTF
>TRBV20-1|-|TRBJ2-1|TRBD2
TGCAGTGCAGACCGGACTAGCAATGAGCAGTTCTTC
CSADRTSNEQFF
>TRBV20-1|-|TRBJ1-2|-
TGCAGTGCTAGAGATCGTCAGGGGATTCTCTATGGCTACACCTTC
CSARDRQGILYGYTF
>TRBV2|many|TRBJ2-3|TRBD1
TGTGCCAGCAGCGACGGGGGACAGGGGGGAGATACGCAGTATTTT
CASSDGGQGGDTQYF
>TRBV5-1|many|TRBJ1-1|-
TGCGCCAGCAGCTCGAGTGGTGGGAACACTGAAGCTTTCTTT
CASSSSGGNTEAFF
>TRBV28|-|TRBJ2-6|-
TGTGCCAGCAAAAGGGTGGCCCACTCTGGGGCCAACGTCCTGACTTTC
CASKRVAHSGANVLTF
>TRBV4-2|-|TRBJ2-1|TRBD1
TGTGCCAGCAGCCAAGACCTTTCGGACAGGCAAGACTGGGATGAGCAGTTCTTC
CASSQDLSDRQDWDEQFF
>TRBV11-2|few|TRBJ1-2|TRBD1
TGTGCCAGCAGCCCCCGGGACAGGGTTTCGCGCTACACCTTC
CASSPRDRVSRYTF
>TRBV20-1|-|TRBJ2-2|-
TGCAGTGCCATAAGAGGGGGGAGCACCGGGGAGCTGTTTTTT
CSAIRGGSTGELFF
>TRBV6-1|many|TRBJ2-7|-
TGTGCCAGCAAGTTAGTGGGGGAGCTCTACGAGCAGTACTTC
CASKLVGELYEQYF
>TRBV30|few|TRBJ2-6|-
TGTGCCTGGAGTAGGGGCTCTGGGGCCAACGTCCTGACTTTC
CAWSRGSGANVLTF
>TRBV4-1|-|TRBJ1-4|TRBD1
TGCGCCAGCAGCCCAATCCACGGGACAGGGGGCCGAGTGGAACTGTTTTTT
CASSPIHGTGGRVELFF